These 11 T cell receptor beta chains were sequenced from one sample in a study of cytomegalovirus exposure and HLA in healthy donors. The PCR was carried out with 60 Vbeta primers and 13 Jbeta primers. TCRdb keeps only in-frame clones here, not all; method: immunoSEQ multiplex PCR. The table records fewer than 80,000 clones, over 60% of them present only once. Sequenced: PBMCs. These receptors all come from a woman aged 30 to 39 in good health and CMV-seronegative.

The rearrangement uses TRBV7-3 and TRBJ2-6; TRBD1 agrees at 8 bases. The germline V gene encodes CDR1 SGHTA and CDR2 FQGTGA. The J segment lost 4 bases and the V segment lost 4 bases, leaving 3 bases of the junction unmatched. The CDR3 has 15 amino acids. The DNA for the CDR3 is TGTGCCAGCAGCTCGACAGGGGTCGGGGCCAACGTCCTGACTTTC. Protein sequence: CASSSTGVGANVLTF.

This clone was picked up a small number of times. This chain joins TRBV15 and TRBJ2-7; tentatively, D is TRBD1 (5 bases). Deletions cut 4 bases from V and 4 bases from J, with 17 bases between. The CDR3 has 15 residues. Per the germline V gene, CDR1 is LNHNV and CDR2 is YYDKDF (reference sequence). Here the CDR3 reads CATSTNPQSGYEQYF. The CDR3 DNA reads TGTGCCACCAGCACCAACCCGCAGTCAGGGTACGAGCAGTACTTC.

This chain connects TRBV7-6 to TRBJ2-1; 7 bases are shared with TRBD2. There are 17 residues in the CDR3. V was pared by 4 bases and J by 7 bases, with 16 bases of the junction left unmatched. Germline V gene lookup returns CDR1 SGHVS and CDR2 FNYEAQ. The CDR3, as DNA: TGTGCCAGCAGCTCCGCCGCGGCGGGAGTTCGGACGAATGAGCAGTTCTTC. Its protein product is CASSSAAAGVRTNEQFF.

This clone came up a few times. The chain couples TRBV7-2 to TRBJ1-5; TRBD1 agrees at 9 bases. Germline V gives CDR1 SGHTA, CDR2 FQGNSA. J was trimmed by 2 bases and V by 5 bases; bases with no gene match: 4. There are 15 residues in the CDR3. In nucleotides, the CDR3 is TGTGCCAGCAGCCCGAGACAGGGGGGCAATCAGCCCCAGCATTTT. It translates to CASSPRQGGNQPQHF.

The chain is built from TRBV5-6 and TRBJ2-7, with 10 bases identical to TRBD2. The CDR3 length is 15 residues. CDR1 is SGHDT, CDR2 YYEEEE, per germline. V gave up 2 bases and J gave up 4 bases; unmatched junction bases: 6. The CDR3 DNA sequence: TGTGCCAGCAGCTTCAGGCCTAGCGGGAGTTACGAGCAGTACTTC. It codes for CASSFRPSGSYEQYF.

The J gene is TRBJ2-3, the V gene TRBV11-1; D is unclear. The CDR3 has 17 amino acids. Germline loops: CDR1 SGHAT, CDR2 FQDESV (reference sequence). Trimming removed 3 bases from V and 5 bases from J, with 21 bases in between. The CDR3 region is CASSLSPGSYSGDTQYF. CDR3 bases: TGTGCCAGCAGCTTGTCGCCGGGTTCTTATTCGGGAGATACGCAGTATTTT.

The chain uses TRBV27 and TRBJ2-2; 8 bases line up with TRBD2. Germline CDR1 and CDR2: MNHEY and SMNVEV (reference sequence). CDR3 length: 17 amino acids. With 2 bases clipped from V and 1 base from J, the junction kept 6 bases outside the gene matches. CDR3 DNA sequence: TGTGCCAGCAGTTTACTATTTAGCGGGGTGAACACCGGGGAGCTGTTTTTT. Amino acids: CASSLLFSGVNTGELFF.

V gene TRBV7-2 combines with J gene TRBJ2-3, with D uncertain. Trimming left V 4 bases short and J 0 bases short, with 14 bases between. Germline CDR1 reads SGHTA; CDR2 reads FQGNSA. This CDR3 spans 16 amino acids. Here the CDR3 reads CASSSSPATSTDTQYF. CDR3 nucleotides: TGTGCCAGCAGCTCCAGTCCAGCGACCAGCACAGATACGCAGTATTTT.

V usage is TRBV5-1 and J usage is TRBJ2-7, with 10 bases matching TRBD1. J lost 7 bases, V lost 7 bases, and 11 bases had no gene match. The V gene's germline CDR1 is SGHRS and CDR2 YFSETQ. This CDR3 has 14 amino acids. Here the CDR3 DNA reads TGCGCCAGCGCTCCGGGACAGGGGTTAGTTGAGCAGTACGTC. This gives the protein CASAPGQGLVEQYV.

V gene TRBV27 combines with J gene TRBJ2-2; D remains unclear. Germline V gene sequence: CDR1 MNHEY, CDR2 SMNVEV (reference sequence). V was trimmed by 2 bases and J by 8 bases, leaving 9 bases between them. CDR3 size: 13 residues. The DNA for the CDR3 is TGTGCCAGCAGTTTAGAGGCGGCAGGGGAGCTGTTTTTT. It is translated as CASSLEAAGELFF.

The chain is built from TRBV11-2 and TRBJ2-3; 7 positions match TRBD2. Germline CDR1 is SGHAT and CDR2 is FQNNGV. The V and J ends lost 1 base and 0 bases, in that order; junction bases with no gene match: 1. The CDR3 length is 15 residues. The CDR3 sequence is CASSLGRESTDTQYF. In nucleotides, the CDR3 is TGTGCCAGCAGCTTAGGGCGGGAGAGCACAGATACGCAGTATTTT.